This TCR beta chain originates from a study of early T cells in non-severe SARS-CoV-2 infection. About the study: From unsorted whole blood, bulk RNA was sequenced, and the chains remained unpaired.

cDNA molecules, individually, were tagged with unique molecular identifiers. TCRdb analysed the 5' RACE reads with MiXCR anew, one entry per CDR3 protein. The sample lists 75,000 to 90,000 distinct CDR3 sequences, roughly 13% occurring once. Germline V lookup: CDR1 SGDLS, CDR2 YYNGEE. The V and J ends lost 4 bases and 2 bases respectively, with 8 bases between them. The CDR3 extends over 13 amino acids. The chain links TRBV9 to TRBJ2-3; D gene uncertain. Sequencing was performed on whole blood. This TCR was recovered from an adult who was a healthcare worker with PCR-confirmed SARS-CoV-2 infection or an uninfected control (not recorded which). The DNA of the CDR3 is TGTGCCAGCAGCCCCCTCTCCACAGATACGCAGTATTTT. Its translation: CASSPLSTDTQYF. The whole variable domain, remainder taken from reference TRBV9 and TRBJ2-3, is DSGVTQTPKHLITATGQRVTLRCSPRSGDLSVYWYQQSLDQGLQFLIQYYNGEERAKGNILERFSAQQFPDLHSELNLSSLELGDSALYFCASSPLSTDTQYFGPGTRLTVL.